This paragraph reports one T cell receptor beta chain. The repertoire was sequenced with immunoSEQ multiplex PCR; TCRdb's copy has only in-frame clones and lacks some. In the table there are tens of thousands of clones, around 90% of which are singletons. This CDR3 region has 14 residues. From germline, CDR1 is MNHEY and CDR2 SVGEGT. With 2 bases removed from V and 2 bases from J, the gap between germline ends came to 10 bases. The source of the sample is a study of blood T cell repertoires in COVID-19. This clonotype was sampled from a woman over 75 with active COVID-19. The material sequenced was peripheral blood. This chain connects TRBV6-2 or TRBV6-3 to TRBJ2-7; D might be TRBD2 (5 bases). CDR3: CASSYGPSTYEQYF. CDR3 bases: TGTGCCAGCAGTTACGGGCCTAGCACCTACGAGCAGTACTTC.